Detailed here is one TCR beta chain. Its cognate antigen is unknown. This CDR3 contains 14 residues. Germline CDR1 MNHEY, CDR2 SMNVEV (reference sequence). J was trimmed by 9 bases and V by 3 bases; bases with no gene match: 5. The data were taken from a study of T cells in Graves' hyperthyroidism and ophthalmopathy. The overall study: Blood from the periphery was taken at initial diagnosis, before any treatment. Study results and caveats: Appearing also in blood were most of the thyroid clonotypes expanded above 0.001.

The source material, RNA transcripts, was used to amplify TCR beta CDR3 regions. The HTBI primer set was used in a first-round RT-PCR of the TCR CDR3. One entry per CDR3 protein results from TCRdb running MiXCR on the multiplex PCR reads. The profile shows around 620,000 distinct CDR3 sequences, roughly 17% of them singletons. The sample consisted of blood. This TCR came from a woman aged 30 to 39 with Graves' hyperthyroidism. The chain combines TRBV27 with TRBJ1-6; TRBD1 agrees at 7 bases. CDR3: CASSFPGGGSPLHF. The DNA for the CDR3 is TGTGCCAGCAGTTTCCCAGGGGGAGGTTCACCCCTCCACTTT.